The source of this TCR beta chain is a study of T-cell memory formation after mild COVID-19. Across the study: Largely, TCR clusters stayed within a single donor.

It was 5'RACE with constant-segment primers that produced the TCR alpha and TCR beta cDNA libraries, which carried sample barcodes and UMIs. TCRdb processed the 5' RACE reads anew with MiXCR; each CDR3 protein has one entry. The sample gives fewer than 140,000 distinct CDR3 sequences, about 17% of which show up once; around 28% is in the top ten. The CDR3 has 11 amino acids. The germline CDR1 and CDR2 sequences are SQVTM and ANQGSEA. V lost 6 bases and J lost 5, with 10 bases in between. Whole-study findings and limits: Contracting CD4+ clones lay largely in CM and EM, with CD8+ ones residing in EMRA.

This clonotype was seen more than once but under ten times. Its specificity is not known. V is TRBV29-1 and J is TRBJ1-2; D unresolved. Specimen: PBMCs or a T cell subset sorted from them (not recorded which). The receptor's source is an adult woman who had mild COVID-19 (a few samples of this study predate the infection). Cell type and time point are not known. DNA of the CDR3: TGCAGCGTCCCCACGGGTTATGGCTACACCTTC. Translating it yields CSVPTGYGYTF.